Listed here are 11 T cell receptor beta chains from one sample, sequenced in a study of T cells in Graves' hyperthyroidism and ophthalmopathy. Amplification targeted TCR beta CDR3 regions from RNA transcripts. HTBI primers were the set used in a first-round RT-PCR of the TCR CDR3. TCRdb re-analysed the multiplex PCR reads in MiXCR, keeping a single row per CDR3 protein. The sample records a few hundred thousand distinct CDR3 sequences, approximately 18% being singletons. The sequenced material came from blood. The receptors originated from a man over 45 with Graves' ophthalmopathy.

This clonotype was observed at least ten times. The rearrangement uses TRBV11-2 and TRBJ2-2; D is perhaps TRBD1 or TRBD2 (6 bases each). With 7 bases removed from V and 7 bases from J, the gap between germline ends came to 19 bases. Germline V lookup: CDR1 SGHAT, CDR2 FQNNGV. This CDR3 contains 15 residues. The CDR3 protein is CASKLSGGDVGELFF. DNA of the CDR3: TGTGCCAGCAAACTGTCCGGGGGCGATGTCGGGGAGCTGTTTTTT.

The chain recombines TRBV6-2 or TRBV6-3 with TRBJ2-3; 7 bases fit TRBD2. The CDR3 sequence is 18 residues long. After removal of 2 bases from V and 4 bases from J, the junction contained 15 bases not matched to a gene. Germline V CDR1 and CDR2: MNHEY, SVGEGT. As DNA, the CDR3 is TGTGCCAGCAGTTACGAAACGGAGGGAGGGCTAATATCAGATACGCAGTATTTT. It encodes CASSYETEGGLISDTQYF.

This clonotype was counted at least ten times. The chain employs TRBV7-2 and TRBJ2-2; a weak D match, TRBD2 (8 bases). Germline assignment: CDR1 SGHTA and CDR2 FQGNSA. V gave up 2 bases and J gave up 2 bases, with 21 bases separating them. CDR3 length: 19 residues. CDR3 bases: TGTGCCAGCAGCTTATTCTCGAGGGGGCGGGAGGTCAACACCGGGGAGCTGTTTTTT. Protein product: CASSLFSRGREVNTGELFF.

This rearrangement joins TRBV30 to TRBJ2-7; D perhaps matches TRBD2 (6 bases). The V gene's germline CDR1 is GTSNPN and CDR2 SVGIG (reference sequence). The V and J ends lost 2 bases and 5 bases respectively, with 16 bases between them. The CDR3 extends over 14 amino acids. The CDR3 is CAWSIVSGQDEQYF. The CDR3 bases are TGTGCCTGGAGTATCGTTAGCGGCCAAGACGAGCAGTACTTC.

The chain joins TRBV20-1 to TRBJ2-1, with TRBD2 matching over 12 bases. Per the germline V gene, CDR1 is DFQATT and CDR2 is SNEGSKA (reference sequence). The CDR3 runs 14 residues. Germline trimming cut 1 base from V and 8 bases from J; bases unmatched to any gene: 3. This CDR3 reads CSARGLAGADEQFF. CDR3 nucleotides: TGCAGTGCTAGAGGACTAGCGGGAGCAGATGAGCAGTTCTTC.

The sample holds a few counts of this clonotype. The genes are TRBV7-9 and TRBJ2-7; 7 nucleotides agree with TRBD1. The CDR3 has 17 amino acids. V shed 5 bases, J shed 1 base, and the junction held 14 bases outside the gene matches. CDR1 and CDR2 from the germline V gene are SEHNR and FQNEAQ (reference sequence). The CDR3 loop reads CASSPTPNRGRSYEQYF. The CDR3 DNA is TGTGCCAGCAGCCCAACCCCTAACAGGGGCAGGTCCTACGAGCAGTACTTC.

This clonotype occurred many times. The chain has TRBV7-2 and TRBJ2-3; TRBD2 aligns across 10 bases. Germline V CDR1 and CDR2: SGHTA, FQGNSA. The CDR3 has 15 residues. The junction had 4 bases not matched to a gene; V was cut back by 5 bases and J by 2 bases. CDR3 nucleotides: TGTGCCAGCAGCAAACTAGCGGGGACCACAGATACGCAGTATTTT. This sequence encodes CASSKLAGTTDTQYF.

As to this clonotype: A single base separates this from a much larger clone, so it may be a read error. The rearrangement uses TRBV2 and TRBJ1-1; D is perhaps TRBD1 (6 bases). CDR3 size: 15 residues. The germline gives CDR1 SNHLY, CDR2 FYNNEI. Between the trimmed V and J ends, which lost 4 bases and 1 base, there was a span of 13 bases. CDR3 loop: CASSGGQGKNTEAFF. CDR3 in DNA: TGTGCCAGCAGTGGGGGACAAGGGAAGAACACTGAAGCTTTCTTT.

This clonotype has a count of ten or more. CDR3 protein: CASNYGEALYNEQFF. In DNA, the CDR3 is TGTGCCAGCAACTACGGGGAGGCACTATACAATGAGCAGTTCTTC. This chain links TRBV2 with TRBJ2-1; D may be TRBD2 (6 bases). Trimming shortened V by 7 bases and J by 4 bases, and 17 bases separated the two germline ends. Germline-derived CDR1 and CDR2 are SNHLY and FYNNEI. This CDR3 spans 15 amino acids.

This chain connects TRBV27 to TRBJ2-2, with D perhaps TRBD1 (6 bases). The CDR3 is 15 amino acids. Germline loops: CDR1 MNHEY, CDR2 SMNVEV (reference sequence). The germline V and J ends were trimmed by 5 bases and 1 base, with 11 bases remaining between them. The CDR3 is CASSPAQGNTGELFF. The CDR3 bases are TGTGCCAGCAGTCCCGCACAGGGGAACACCGGGGAGCTGTTTTTT.

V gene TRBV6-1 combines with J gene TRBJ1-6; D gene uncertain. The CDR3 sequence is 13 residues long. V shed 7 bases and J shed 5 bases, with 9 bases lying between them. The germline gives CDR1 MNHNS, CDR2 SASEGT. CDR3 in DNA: TGTGCCAGCACCCCGGTCGATAATTCACCCCTCCACTTT. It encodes CASTPVDNSPLHF.